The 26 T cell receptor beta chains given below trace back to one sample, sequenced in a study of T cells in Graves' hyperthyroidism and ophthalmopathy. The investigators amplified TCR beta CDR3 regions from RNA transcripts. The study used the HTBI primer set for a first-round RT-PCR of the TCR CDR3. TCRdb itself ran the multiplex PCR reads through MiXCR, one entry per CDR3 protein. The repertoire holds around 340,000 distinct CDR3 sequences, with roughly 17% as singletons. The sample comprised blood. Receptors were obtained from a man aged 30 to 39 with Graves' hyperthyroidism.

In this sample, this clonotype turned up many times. The CDR3 DNA sequence: TGTGCCAGCAGTCCAATAGCGGGAGTCCTTGGCGAGCAGTACTTC. It specifies CASSPIAGVLGEQYF. The chain carries TRBV12-3 or TRBV12-4 and TRBJ2-7; 9 nucleotides align to TRBD2. V shed 5 bases, J shed 6 bases, and the junction held 11 bases outside the gene matches. The CDR3 loop spans 15 amino acids.

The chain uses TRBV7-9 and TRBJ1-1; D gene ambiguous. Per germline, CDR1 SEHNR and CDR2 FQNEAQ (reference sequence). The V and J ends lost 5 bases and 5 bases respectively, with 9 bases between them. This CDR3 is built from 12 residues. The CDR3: CASSPRRTEAFF. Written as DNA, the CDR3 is TGTGCCAGCAGCCCCAGAAGGACTGAAGCTTTCTTT.

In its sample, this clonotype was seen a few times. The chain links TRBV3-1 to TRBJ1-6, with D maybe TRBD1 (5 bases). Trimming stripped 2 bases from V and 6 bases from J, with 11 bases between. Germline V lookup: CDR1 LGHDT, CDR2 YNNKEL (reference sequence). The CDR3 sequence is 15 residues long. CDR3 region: CASSQWGLANSPLHF. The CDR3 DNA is TGTGCCAGCAGCCAATGGGGCCTTGCTAATTCACCCCTCCACTTT.

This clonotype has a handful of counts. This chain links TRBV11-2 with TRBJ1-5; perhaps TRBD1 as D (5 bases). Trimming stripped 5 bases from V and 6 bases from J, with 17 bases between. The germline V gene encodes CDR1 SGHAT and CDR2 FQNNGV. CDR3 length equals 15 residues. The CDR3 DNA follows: TGTGCCAGCAGCCCATCGAGGGGCTTGGGTCAGCCCCAGCATTTT. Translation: CASSPSRGLGQPQHF.

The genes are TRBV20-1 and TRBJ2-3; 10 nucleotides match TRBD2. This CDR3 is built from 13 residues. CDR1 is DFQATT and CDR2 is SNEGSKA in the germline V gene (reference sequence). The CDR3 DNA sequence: TGCAGCCCGCTAGCGGGGGCGGGGGATACGCAGTATTTT. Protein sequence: CSPLAGAGDTQYF.

In DNA form, the CDR3 reads TGTGCCAGCAGCGTAGATCCGGGGGATCAGCCCCAGCATTTT. Its protein is CASSVDPGDQPQHF. The rearrangement joins TRBV9 to TRBJ1-5, with D possibly TRBD1 on 5 matching bases. This CDR3 region has 14 residues. Between the trimmed V and J ends, which lost 0 bases and 5 bases, there was a span of 9 bases. Germline CDR1 is SGDLS and CDR2 is YYNGEE.

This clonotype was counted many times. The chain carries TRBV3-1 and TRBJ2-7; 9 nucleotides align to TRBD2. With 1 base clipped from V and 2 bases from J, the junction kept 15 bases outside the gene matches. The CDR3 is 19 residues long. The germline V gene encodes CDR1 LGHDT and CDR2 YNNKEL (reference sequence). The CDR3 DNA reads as TGTGCCAGCAGCCAAGGGACTAGCGCCAGGGGGGGGCCCCCCTACGAGCAGTACTTC. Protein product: CASSQGTSARGGPPYEQYF.

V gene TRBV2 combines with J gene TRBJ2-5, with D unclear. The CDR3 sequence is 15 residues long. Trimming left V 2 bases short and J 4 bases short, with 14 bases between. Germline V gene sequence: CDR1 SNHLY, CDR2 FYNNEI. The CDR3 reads CASSETGLGGETQYF. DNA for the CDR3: TGTGCCAGCAGTGAAACTGGGTTGGGCGGAGAGACCCAGTACTTC.

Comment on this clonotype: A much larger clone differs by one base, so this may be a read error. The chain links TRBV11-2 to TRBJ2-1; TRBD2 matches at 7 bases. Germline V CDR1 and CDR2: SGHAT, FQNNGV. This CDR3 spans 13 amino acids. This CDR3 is CASRDAGDNDQFF. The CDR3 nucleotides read TGTGCCAGCAGAGATGCGGGAGACAATGATCAGTTCTTC. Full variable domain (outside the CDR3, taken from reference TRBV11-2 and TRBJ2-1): EAGVAQSPRYKIIEKRQSVAFWCNPISGHATLYWYQQILGQGPKLLIQFQNNGVVDDSQLPKDRFSAERLKGVDSTLKIQPAKLEDSAVYLCASRDAGDNDQFFGPGTRLTVL.

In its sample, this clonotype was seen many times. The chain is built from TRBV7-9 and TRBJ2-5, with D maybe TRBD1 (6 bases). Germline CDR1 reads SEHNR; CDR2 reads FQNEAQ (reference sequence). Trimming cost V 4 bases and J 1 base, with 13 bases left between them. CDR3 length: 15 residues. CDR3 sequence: CASSWGGQFQETQYF. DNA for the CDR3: TGTGCCAGCAGCTGGGGTGGACAGTTCCAAGAGACCCAGTACTTC.

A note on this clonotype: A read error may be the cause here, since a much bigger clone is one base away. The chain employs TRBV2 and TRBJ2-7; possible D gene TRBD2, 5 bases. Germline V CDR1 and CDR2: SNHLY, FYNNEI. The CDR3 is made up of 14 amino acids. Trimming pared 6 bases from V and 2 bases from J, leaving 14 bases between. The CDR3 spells CASSQNPSPYEQYF. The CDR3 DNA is TGTGCCAGCAGCCAAAATCCTAGCCCCTACGAGCAGTACTTC.

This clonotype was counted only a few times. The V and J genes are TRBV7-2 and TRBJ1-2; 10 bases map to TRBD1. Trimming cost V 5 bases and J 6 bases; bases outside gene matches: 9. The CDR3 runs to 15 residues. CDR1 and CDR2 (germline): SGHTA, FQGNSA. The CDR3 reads CASSRPDRGGDGYTF. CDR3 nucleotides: TGTGCCAGCAGCCGACCGGACAGGGGGGGCGATGGCTACACCTTC. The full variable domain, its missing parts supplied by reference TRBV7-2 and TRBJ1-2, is GAGVSQSPSNKVTEKGKDVELRCDPISGHTALYWYRQSLGQGLEFLIYFQGNSAPDKSGLPSDRFSAERTGGSVSTLTIQRTQQEDSAVYLCASSRPDRGGDGYTFGSGTRLTVV.

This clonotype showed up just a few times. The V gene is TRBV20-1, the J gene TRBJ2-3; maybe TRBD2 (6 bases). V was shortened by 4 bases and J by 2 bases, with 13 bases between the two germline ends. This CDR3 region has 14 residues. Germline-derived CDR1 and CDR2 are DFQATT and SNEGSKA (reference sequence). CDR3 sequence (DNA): TGCAGTGCTAAGGCGGGACCCTCCACAGATACGCAGTATTTT. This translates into CSAKAGPSTDTQYF.

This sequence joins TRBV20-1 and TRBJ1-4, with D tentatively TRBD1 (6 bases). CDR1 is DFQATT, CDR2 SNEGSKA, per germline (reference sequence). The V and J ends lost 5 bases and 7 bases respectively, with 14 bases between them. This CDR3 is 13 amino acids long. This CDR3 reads CSAPRGWGEKLFF. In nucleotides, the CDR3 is TGCAGTGCTCCGAGGGGGTGGGGTGAAAAACTGTTTTTT.

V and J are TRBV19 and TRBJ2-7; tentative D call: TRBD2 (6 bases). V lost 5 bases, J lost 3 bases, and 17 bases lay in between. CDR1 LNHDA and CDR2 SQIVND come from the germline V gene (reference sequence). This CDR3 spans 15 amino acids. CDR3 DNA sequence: TGTGCCAGTAGTTATCTTACCGGGGGTGACTACGAGCAGTACTTC. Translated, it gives CASSYLTGGDYEQYF.

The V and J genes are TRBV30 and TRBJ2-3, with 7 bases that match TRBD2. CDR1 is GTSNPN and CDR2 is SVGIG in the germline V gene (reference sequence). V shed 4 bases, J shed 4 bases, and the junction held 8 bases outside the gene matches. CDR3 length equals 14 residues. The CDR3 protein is CAWTSGGAADTQYF. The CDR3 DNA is TGTGCCTGGACTAGCGGAGGAGCGGCAGATACGCAGTATTTT. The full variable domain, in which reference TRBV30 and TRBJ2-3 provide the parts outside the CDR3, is SQTIHQWPATLVQPVGSPLSLECTVEGTSNPNLYWYRQAAGRGLQLLFYSVGIGQISSEVPQNLSASRPQDRQFILSSKKLLLSDSGFYLCAWTSGGAADTQYFGPGTRLTVL.

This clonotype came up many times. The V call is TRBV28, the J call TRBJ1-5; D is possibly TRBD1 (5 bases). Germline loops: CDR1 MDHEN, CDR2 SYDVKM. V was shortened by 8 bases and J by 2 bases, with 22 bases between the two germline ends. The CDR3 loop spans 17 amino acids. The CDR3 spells CASGVFGHSGGNQPQHF. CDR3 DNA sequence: TGTGCCAGCGGAGTTTTCGGACACTCTGGGGGCAATCAGCCCCAGCATTTT. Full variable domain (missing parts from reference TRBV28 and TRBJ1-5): DVKVTQSSRYLVKRTGEKVFLECVQDMDHENMFWYRQDPGLGLRLIYFSYDVKMKEKGDIPEGYSVSREKKERFSLILESASTNQTSMYLCASGVFGHSGGNQPQHFGDGTRLSIL.

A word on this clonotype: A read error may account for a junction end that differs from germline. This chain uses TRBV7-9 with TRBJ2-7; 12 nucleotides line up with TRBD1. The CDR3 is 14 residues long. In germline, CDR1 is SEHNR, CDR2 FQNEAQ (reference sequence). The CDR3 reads CVSSARDRGPEQYF. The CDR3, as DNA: TGTGTCAGCAGCGCGAGGGACAGGGGGCCCGAGCAGTACTTC.

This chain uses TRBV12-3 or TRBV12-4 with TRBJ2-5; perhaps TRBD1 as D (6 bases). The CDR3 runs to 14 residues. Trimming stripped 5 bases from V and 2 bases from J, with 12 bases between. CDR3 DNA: TGTGCCAGCAGTCAGGGGCCCCCGCAAGAGACCCAGTACTTC. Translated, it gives CASSQGPPQETQYF.

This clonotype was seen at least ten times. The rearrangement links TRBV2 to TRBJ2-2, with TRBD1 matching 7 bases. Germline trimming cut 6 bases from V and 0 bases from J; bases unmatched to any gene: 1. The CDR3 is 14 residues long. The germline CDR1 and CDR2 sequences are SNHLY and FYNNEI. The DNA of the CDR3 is TGTGCCAGCAGGGACAGGTCGAACACCGGGGAGCTGTTTTTT. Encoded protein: CASRDRSNTGELFF. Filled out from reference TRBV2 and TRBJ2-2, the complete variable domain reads EPEVTQTPSHQVTQMGQEVILRCVPISNHLYFYWYRQILGQKVEFLVSFYNNEISEKSEIFDDQFSVERPDGSNFTLKIRSTKLEDSAMYFCASRDRSNTGELFFGEGSRLTVL.

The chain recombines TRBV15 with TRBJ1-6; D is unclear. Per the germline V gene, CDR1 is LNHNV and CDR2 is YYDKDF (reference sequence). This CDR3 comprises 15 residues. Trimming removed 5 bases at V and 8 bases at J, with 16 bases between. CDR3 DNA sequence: TGTGCCACCAGCCGAAGCGGAGGAGGTGATTCACCCCTCCACTTT. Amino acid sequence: CATSRSGGGDSPLHF.

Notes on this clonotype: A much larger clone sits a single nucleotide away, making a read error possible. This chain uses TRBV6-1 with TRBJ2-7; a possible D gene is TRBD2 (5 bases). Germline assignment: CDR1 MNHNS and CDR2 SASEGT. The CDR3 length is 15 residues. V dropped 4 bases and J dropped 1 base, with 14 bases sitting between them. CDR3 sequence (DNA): TGTGCCAGCAGTGGAGCGCTGAGGGATTCCTACGAGCAGTACTTC. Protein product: CASSGALRDSYEQYF.

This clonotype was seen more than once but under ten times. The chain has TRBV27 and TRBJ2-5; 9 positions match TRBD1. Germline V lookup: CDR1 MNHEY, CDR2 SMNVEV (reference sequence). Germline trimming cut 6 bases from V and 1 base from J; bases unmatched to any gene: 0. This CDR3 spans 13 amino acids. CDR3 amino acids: CASRTGGQETQYF. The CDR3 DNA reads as TGTGCCAGCAGGACAGGGGGCCAAGAGACCCAGTACTTC.

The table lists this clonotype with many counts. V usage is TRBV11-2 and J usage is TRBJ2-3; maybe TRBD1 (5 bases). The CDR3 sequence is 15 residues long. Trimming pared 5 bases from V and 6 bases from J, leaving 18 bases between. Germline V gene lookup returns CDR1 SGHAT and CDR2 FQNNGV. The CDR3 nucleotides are TGTGCCAGCAGCGCATCGTGGGGCGGCCTGGATACGCAGTATTTT. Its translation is CASSASWGGLDTQYF.

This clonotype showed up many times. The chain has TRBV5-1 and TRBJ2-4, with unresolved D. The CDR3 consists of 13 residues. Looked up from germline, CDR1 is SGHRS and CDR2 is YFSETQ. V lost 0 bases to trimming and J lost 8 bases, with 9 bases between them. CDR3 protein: CASSLGFSDIQYF. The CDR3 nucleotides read TGCGCCAGCAGCTTGGGGTTCTCGGACATTCAGTACTTC.

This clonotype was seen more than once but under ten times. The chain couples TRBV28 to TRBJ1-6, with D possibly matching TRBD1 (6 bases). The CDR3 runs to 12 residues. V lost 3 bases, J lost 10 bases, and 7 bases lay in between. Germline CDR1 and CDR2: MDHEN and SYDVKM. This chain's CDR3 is CASSLGASPLHF. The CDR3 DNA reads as TGTGCCAGCAGTTTGGGGGCCTCACCCCTCCACTTT.